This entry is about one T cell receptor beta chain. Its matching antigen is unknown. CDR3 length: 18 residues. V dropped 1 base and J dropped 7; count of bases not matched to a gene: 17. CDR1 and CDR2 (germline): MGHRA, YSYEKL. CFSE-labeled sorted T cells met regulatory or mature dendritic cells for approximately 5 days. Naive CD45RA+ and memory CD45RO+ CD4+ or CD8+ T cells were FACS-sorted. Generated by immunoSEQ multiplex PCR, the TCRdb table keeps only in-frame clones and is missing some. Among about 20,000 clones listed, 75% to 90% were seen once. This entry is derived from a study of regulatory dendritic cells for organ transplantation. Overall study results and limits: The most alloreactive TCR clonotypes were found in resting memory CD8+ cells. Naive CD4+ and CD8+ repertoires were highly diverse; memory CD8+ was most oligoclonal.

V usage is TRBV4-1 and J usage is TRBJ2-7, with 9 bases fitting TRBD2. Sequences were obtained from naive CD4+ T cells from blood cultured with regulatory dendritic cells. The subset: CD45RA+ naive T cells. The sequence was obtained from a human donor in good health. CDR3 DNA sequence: TGCGCCAGCAGCCAAGTCGCCTTTAGCGGGAGACATGGTACGGAGCAGTACTTC. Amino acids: CASSQVAFSGRHGTEQYF.